Following are 20 T cell receptor beta chains from one sample sequenced in a study of T cells after posttransplantation cyclophosphamide. Assay: immunoSEQ multiplex PCR; the TCRdb copy retains only in-frame clones and omits some. In the table there are 480 or so clones, about 90% of which are singletons. The material sequenced was CD4+ T cells sorted from bone marrow. The receptors stem from a man aged 45-65 years.

This chain links TRBV7-2 with TRBJ1-5, with unresolved D. Germline loops: CDR1 SGHTA, CDR2 FQGNSA. The CDR3 has 13 amino acids. Trimming stripped 5 bases from V and 5 bases from J, with 10 bases between. CDR3 nucleotide sequence: TGTGCCAGCAGCCCCGGCCAGGATCAGCCCCAGCATTTT. Amino acids: CASSPGQDQPQHF.

On this clone itself: Additional DNA sequences in this sample encode the identical CDR3. The chain links TRBV4-3 to TRBJ1-6; 8 nucleotides align to TRBD1. CDR1 is LGHNA and CDR2 is YSLEER in the germline V gene. The CDR3 is made up of 15 amino acids. Losses at the gene ends were 1 base for V and 8 bases for J; bases not matched to a gene: 4. CDR3 nucleotides: TGCGCCAGCAGCCAAGCGACAGGGGTTTATTCACCCCTCCACTTT. It specifies CASSQATGVYSPLHF.

The chain recombines TRBV19 with TRBJ2-5; 8 nucleotides agree with TRBD2. The end of the DNA is better explained by TRBJ2-7, so the J call may be wrong. CDR1 and CDR2 (germline): LNHDA, SQIVND (reference sequence). This CDR3 region has 12 residues. In DNA form, the CDR3 reads TGTGCCAGCCGGCGGGGGGCCTACGAGCAGTACTTC. Its protein product is CASRRGAYEQYF.

CDR3 residues: CASSQDLQGPEAFF. Written as DNA, the CDR3 is TGTGCCAGCAGCCAAGATTTGCAGGGCCCTGAAGCTTTCTTT. V gene TRBV4-2 combines with J gene TRBJ1-1, with D possibly being TRBD1 (5 bases). Trimming took 0 bases from V and 6 from J, leaving 11 bases between them. In germline, CDR1 is LGHNA, CDR2 YNFKEQ. CDR3 size: 14 residues.

The chain links TRBV6-1 to TRBJ2-7; the D is unclear. CDR1 MNHNS and CDR2 SASEGT come from the germline V gene. The V gene lost 3 bases and the J gene lost 6 bases, with 9 bases spanning the gap. This CDR3 region has 12 residues. Written as DNA, the CDR3 is TGTGCCAGCAGTGAGGGCCGGTCCGAGCAGTACTTC. It specifies CASSEGRSEQYF.

The chain has TRBV15 and TRBJ2-5; 15 nucleotides match TRBD2. Per germline, CDR1 LNHNV and CDR2 YYDKDF (reference sequence). The CDR3 is made up of 17 amino acids. The ends lost 0 bases at V and 4 bases at J; junction bases unmatched: 3. The CDR3 sequence is CATSRDAGLAGGETQYF. CDR3 nucleotides: TGTGCCACCAGCAGAGATGCGGGACTAGCGGGAGGAGAGACCCAGTACTTC.

This chain connects TRBV18 to TRBJ1-1; maybe TRBD1 (5 bases). CDR3 length equals 14 residues. V was trimmed by 6 bases and J by 1 base, leaving 12 bases between them. Looked up from germline, CDR1 is KGHSH and CDR2 is LQKENI. CDR3: CASSFIGGNTEAFF. The CDR3 DNA sequence: TGTGCCAGCTCCTTCATCGGGGGGAACACTGAAGCTTTCTTT.

The V gene is TRBV5-1, the J gene TRBJ1-2; D might be TRBD1 (6 bases). V lost 3 bases and J lost 7, with 10 bases in between. Per the germline V gene, CDR1 is SGHRS and CDR2 is YFSETQ. There are 12 residues in the CDR3. The CDR3 DNA reads as TGCGCCAGCAGCTCACAGGGATCTGGCTACACCTTC. This codes for CASSSQGSGYTF.

This rearrangement joins TRBV6-5 to TRBJ1-3; D not certain. CDR1 MNHEY and CDR2 SVGAGI come from the germline V gene. The CDR3 consists of 13 residues. The V gene lost 6 bases and the J gene lost 3 bases, with 9 bases spanning the gap. The CDR3 DNA follows: TGTGCCAGCAGCTCCCCCGTTGGAAACACCATATATTTT. Its translation: CASSSPVGNTIYF.

The chain employs TRBV7-9 and TRBJ2-3; a weak D match, TRBD1 (5 bases). Germline assignment: CDR1 SEHNR and CDR2 FQNEAQ (reference sequence). The CDR3 extends over 13 amino acids. Trimming cost V 5 bases and J 4 bases, with 10 bases left between them. The CDR3 nucleotides read TGTGCCAGCAGCCTCAGGGCGCCAGATACGCAGTATTTT. Its translation is CASSLRAPDTQYF.

Comments on this clone: Relative to the germline gene, one junction end is altered; a read error may explain this. The gene calls are TRBV18 and TRBJ2-5; D is uncertain. The CDR3 covers 11 residues. Looked up from germline, CDR1 is KGHSH and CDR2 is LQKENI. In DNA form, the CDR3 reads TGTGCCAGCTCTGACTTAGAGCCCCAGTACTTC. This translates into CASSDLEPQYF. Looking up the rest from reference TRBV18 and TRBJ2-5 gives the full variable domain: NAGVMQNPRHLVRRRGQEARLRCSPMKGHSHVYWYRQLPEEGLKFMVYLQKENIIDESGMPKERFSAEFPKEGPSILRIQQVVRGDSAAYFCASSDLEPQYFGPGTRLLVL.

A note on this clone: One end of the junction varies from germline; a read error may be responsible. The V call is TRBV4-1, the J call TRBJ2-1; TRBD2 aligns across 12 bases. This CDR3 has 14 amino acids. The germline V gene encodes CDR1 MGHRA and CDR2 YSYEKL. CDR3 nucleotide sequence: TGCGCCGGCAGCCAACTAGCGGGGGGATGGGAGCAGTTCTTC. Protein sequence: CAGSQLAGGWEQFF.

Note on this clone: Other nucleotide sequences from this sample produce the same CDR3. The CDR3: CAWSVYRTGKNSPLHF. CDR3 coding DNA: TGTGCCTGGAGTGTATATAGGACAGGGAAAAATTCACCCCTCCACTTT. The chain couples TRBV30 to TRBJ1-6, with 8 nucleotides matching TRBD1. Germline V gives CDR1 GTSNPN, CDR2 SVGIG (reference sequence). The CDR3 loop spans 16 amino acids. J lost 7 bases, V lost 0 bases, and 8 bases had no gene match. Together with reference TRBV30 and TRBJ1-6, the CDR3 gives the full variable domain: SQTIHQWPATLVQPVGSPLSLECTVEGTSNPNLYWYRQAAGRGLQLLFYSVGIGQISSEVPQNLSASRPQDRQFILSSKKLLLSDSGFYLCAWSVYRTGKNSPLHFGNGTRLTVT.

This sequence joins TRBV28 and TRBJ1-2; TRBD1 aligns across 7 bases. Germline CDR1 MDHEN, CDR2 SYDVKM. This CDR3 is built from 18 residues. V was clipped by 3 bases and J by 0 bases; unmatched bases: 13. The CDR3 sequence is CASSFFQGGPGTNYGYTF. The CDR3 DNA is TGTGCCAGCAGTTTCTTTCAAGGGGGCCCAGGGACTAACTATGGCTACACCTTC.

This chain connects TRBV18 to TRBJ1-5; 7 bases align to TRBD1. Germline V gene sequence: CDR1 KGHSH, CDR2 LQKENI. The CDR3 length is 14 residues. J lost 3 bases, V lost 4 bases, and 3 bases had no gene match. The CDR3: CASSLTGINQPQHF. The DNA for the CDR3 is TGTGCCAGCTCACTGACAGGGATCAATCAGCCCCAGCATTTT. The full variable domain, rest sourced from reference TRBV18 and TRBJ1-5, is NAGVMQNPRHLVRRRGQEARLRCSPMKGHSHVYWYRQLPEEGLKFMVYLQKENIIDESGMPKERFSAEFPKEGPSILRIQQVVRGDSAAYFCASSLTGINQPQHFGDGTRLSIL.

About this clone itself: Other nucleotide sequences from this sample produce the same CDR3. The chain carries TRBV6-6 and TRBJ1-2; 9 bases line up with TRBD1. V was pared by 9 bases and J by 8 bases, with 13 bases of the junction left unmatched. CDR3 length: 14 amino acids. Germline CDR1 MNHNY, CDR2 SVGAGI (reference sequence). Written as DNA, the CDR3 is TGTGCCAGTTATAGTACAGGGGGCATGTGGGGCTACACCTTC. Translated: CASYSTGGMWGYTF.

This clone was counted a single time. The J gene is TRBJ2-1, the V gene TRBV5-1; 9 bases align to TRBD2. The V segment lost 0 bases and the J segment 8 bases; nucleotides outside the gene matches: 6. CDR3 length equals 15 residues. In germline, CDR1 is SGHRS, CDR2 YFSETQ. The CDR3 DNA is TGCGCCAGCAGCTTGGGTAGCGGGAGTGGAGATGAGCAGTTCTTC. Its translation: CASSLGSGSGDEQFF. The whole variable domain, remainder taken from reference TRBV5-1 and TRBJ2-1, is KAGVTQTPRYLIKTRGQQVTLSCSPISGHRSVSWYQQTPGQGLQFLFEYFSETQRNKGNFPGRFSGRQFSNSRSEMNVSTLELGDSALYLCASSLGSGSGDEQFFGPGTRLTVL.

The chain recombines TRBV4-3 with TRBJ2-7, with 9 bases matching TRBD1. The CDR3 spans 14 residues. Trimming removed 4 bases from V and 5 bases from J; junction bases left unmatched: 6. CDR1 is LGHNA, CDR2 YSLEER, per germline. CDR3 in DNA: TGCGCCAGCAGCCCCCGGGACAGGGTCAACGAGCAGTACTTC. Amino acid sequence: CASSPRDRVNEQYF.

The chain employs TRBV7-6 and TRBJ1-1; D may be TRBD1 (5 bases). The V gene's germline CDR1 is SGHVS and CDR2 FNYEAQ. The CDR3 is made up of 14 amino acids. Trimming pared 5 bases from V and 2 bases from J, leaving 12 bases between. The CDR3 sequence: CASSGIGDNTEAFF. CDR3 nucleotide sequence: TGTGCCAGCAGCGGAATAGGGGATAACACTGAAGCTTTCTTT.

The genes are TRBV7-2 and TRBJ2-7; 10 nucleotides align to TRBD1. Germline V gives CDR1 SGHTA, CDR2 FQGNSA. Trimming removed 4 bases from V and 2 bases from J; junction bases left unmatched: 5. This CDR3 has 15 residues. The CDR3 is CASSSRGQGPYEQYF. The DNA for the CDR3 is TGTGCCAGCAGCTCGAGGGGACAGGGGCCCTACGAGCAGTACTTC.